This TCR beta chain derives from a study of shared clonotypes between healthy human individuals. Study information: Each donor's CD8 memory used one plate, CD8 naive two, each CD4 subset three.

Trimming removed 3 bases at V and 0 bases at J, with 23 bases between. CDR3 length equals 19 residues. Germline CDR1 and CDR2: SEHNR and FQNEAQ (reference sequence). TCRdb's table, derived via immunoSEQ multiplex PCR, lists solely in-frame clones and lacks some. The data show millions of clones, with approximately 94% seen just once and roughly 1% held by the top ten. About this clone itself: Its antigen is undetermined.

As defined, naive CD8 cells were CD45RO-negative and positively selected for CCR7, with terminally differentiated effector memory CD45RA+ cells excluded. Whole-study results and caveats: Donor scarcity curtailed the genetic and exposure-history diversity represented herein.

This TCR came from a man aged 18 to 30 in good health. Input material: naive CD8+ T cells sorted from blood. This chain connects TRBV7-9 to TRBJ1-1; D perhaps matches TRBD1 (5 bases). The CDR3 spells CASSLSGVGMVGMNTEAFF. CDR3 sequence (DNA): TGTGCCAGCAGCTTGTCGGGGGTGGGGATGGTAGGCATGAACACTGAAGCTTTCTTT. Based on the CDR3 plus reference TRBV7-9 and TRBJ1-1, the full variable domain is DTGVSQNPRHKITKRGQNVTFRCDPISEHNRLYWYRQTLGQGPEFLTYFQNEAQLEKSRLLSDRFSAERPKGSFSTLEIQRTEQGDSAMYLCASSLSGVGMVGMNTEAFFGQGTRLTVV.